This T cell receptor beta chain is from a study of T cell responses to AZD1222 COVID-19 vaccine. Whole-study context: Pooled in the analysis were second doses at about 4 or about 12 weeks.

Study-level findings and limits: After the peak T cell response, and only then, were repertoires sampled. In a largely white British group with more females than males, clonal diversity was possibly underestimated.

Concerning this clone: Its specificity is unknown. The sample contains more than one DNA sequence encoding this CDR3.

The CDR3 covers 14 residues. Germline V lookup: CDR1 MDHEN, CDR2 SYDVKM. With 3 bases clipped from V and 3 bases from J, the junction kept 4 bases outside the gene matches. Libraries were prepared by immunoSEQ multiplex PCR; TCRdb keeps only in-frame clonotypes and omits some of them. This repertoire shows some 120,000 clones, more than 85% found once; its top ten account for 4.5%. The TCR originated in an adult in good health. The J gene is TRBJ1-1, the V gene TRBV28, with 7 bases lining up with TRBD1. Sequenced here: peripheral blood, sampled on day 0 of AZD1222 vaccination. The CDR3 here is CASSFQGGYTEAFF. CDR3 nucleotides: TGTGCCAGCAGTTTTCAGGGGGGGTACACTGAAGCTTTCTTT.